This T cell receptor beta chain is from a study of response to subunit inactivated influenza vaccine. Findings and limits, study-wide: There was a suggestion from the authors that each seasonal influenza vaccination recruits few new T cells.

In its sample, this clonotype was seen a few times. Its specificity is unknown. V was shortened by 2 bases and J by 3 bases, with 5 bases between the two germline ends. Germline V CDR1 and CDR2: MNHEY, SVGEGT. CDR3 length: 13 amino acids. One entry per CDR3 protein results from TCRdb running MiXCR on the RT-PCR reads. The table shows under 200,000 distinct CDR3 sequences, with roughly 10% occurring only once. The chain combines TRBV6-2 or TRBV6-3 with TRBJ1-5; D gene unclear. This receptor was identified in a man aged 45-60 years who received an inactivated influenza vaccine. Sample: non-naive T cells sorted from PBMCs, taken about 6 weeks after vaccination. The CDR3 reads CASSYGVNQPQHF. CDR3 sequence (DNA): TGTGCCAGCAGTTACGGGGTCAATCAGCCCCAGCATTTT.